One sample yielded the 19 T cell receptor beta chains listed below, sequenced in a study of regulatory T cells in long-lasting Graves disease. Time point of the sample: persistent/refractory GD, antithyroid drugs over 5 years with positive TRAb. With RNA extracted from PBMCs as input, the TCR library was made. To make TCR beta libraries, researchers used iRepertoire HTBI primers and Arm-PCR of CDR3 regions. TCRdb fed the multiplex PCR reads into MiXCR, producing one record per CDR3 protein. Here the sample spans 400,000 to 500,000 distinct CDR3 sequences, under 25% being singletons. This material consisted of peripheral blood mononuclear cells (PBMCs), taken when the disease was refractory, from a patient treated with antithyroid drugs. The receptors shown here come from a female donor with Graves disease.

This clonotype occurred many times. This chain connects TRBV5-1 to TRBJ2-7; 8 bases are a match to TRBD1. The V and J ends lost 4 bases and 0 bases, in that order; junction bases with no gene match: 9. The CDR3 is made up of 16 amino acids. Germline CDR1 is SGHRS and CDR2 is YFSETQ. The CDR3 region is CASSPGRTGSSYEQYF. Here the CDR3 DNA reads TGCGCCAGCAGCCCGGGGCGGACAGGGAGCTCCTACGAGCAGTACTTC.

This clonotype has a count of ten or more. The J gene is TRBJ2-7, the V gene TRBV12-3 or TRBV12-4; a possible D gene is TRBD2 (6 bases). CDR3 size: 13 residues. Trimming took off 2 bases at V and 7 bases at J, with 12 bases between the two ends. CDR3 bases: TGTGCCAGCAGTTTAAGAGGGGCGGGGGAGCAGTACTTC. Translated: CASSLRGAGEQYF.

This clonotype has ten or more counts. The CDR3 here is CASSSTGGAGIEAFF. For the CDR3, the DNA is TGTGCCAGCAGTAGTACAGGGGGCGCAGGTATTGAAGCTTTCTTT. The chain is built from TRBV6-1 and TRBJ1-1, with 9 nucleotides matching TRBD1. The CDR3 totals 15 residues. The V gene's germline CDR1 is MNHNS and CDR2 SASEGT. The V segment lost 5 bases and the J segment 7 bases; nucleotides outside the gene matches: 11.

The J gene is TRBJ2-3, the V gene TRBV20-1; D remains unclear. This CDR3 contains 13 residues. The V end lost 5 bases, the J end lost 2 bases, and 11 bases lay between the germline ends. Germline V lookup: CDR1 DFQATT, CDR2 SNEGSKA (reference sequence). The CDR3: CSASTRNTDTQYF. Written as DNA, the CDR3 is TGCAGTGCTTCGACCCGGAACACAGATACGCAGTATTTT.

This clonotype was detected only a few times. The chain has TRBV28 and TRBJ1-3; D may be TRBD1 (5 bases). This CDR3 spans 15 amino acids. V was trimmed by 6 bases and J by 3 bases, leaving 15 bases between them. CDR1 is MDHEN, CDR2 SYDVKM, per germline. The CDR3 here is CASSPYGAGGNTIYF. The CDR3 nucleotides read TGTGCCAGCAGCCCTTATGGGGCGGGTGGAAACACCATATATTTT.

This clonotype has a count of ten or more. The CDR3 bases are TGTGCCAGCAGCTTAGTTTTAGGAGCCTACGAGCAGTACTTC. Translation gives CASSLVLGAYEQYF. V gene TRBV7-9 combines with J gene TRBJ2-7; unclear D gene. This CDR3 spans 14 amino acids. In germline, CDR1 is SEHNR, CDR2 FQNEAQ (reference sequence). V was cut by 1 base and J by 2 bases, with 9 bases left in between.

This clonotype was seen a handful of times. The gene calls are TRBV27 and TRBJ2-7, with TRBD1 as a possible D gene (6 bases). This CDR3 has 14 residues. The V gene's germline CDR1 is MNHEY and CDR2 SMNVEV (reference sequence). The ends were cut back, 5 bases at V and 2 bases at J, with 13 bases in the middle. For the CDR3, the DNA is TGTGCCAGCAGTGGACGGGACAAACCCTACGAGCAGTACTTC. It encodes CASSGRDKPYEQYF.

The chain couples TRBV5-1 to TRBJ2-2; perhaps TRBD2 as D (5 bases). This CDR3 region has 14 residues. Germline V gene sequence: CDR1 SGHRS, CDR2 YFSETQ. V gave up 6 bases and J gave up 5 bases, with 14 bases separating them. For the CDR3, the DNA is TGCGCCAGCACATGGGAGCGGTTGACCGGGGAGCTGTTTTTT. Encoded protein: CASTWERLTGELFF.

This clonotype was seen only a few times. The chain recombines TRBV20-1 with TRBJ2-5; D remains unclear. The V end lost 7 bases, the J end lost 3 bases, and 9 bases lay between the germline ends. CDR1 is DFQATT and CDR2 is SNEGSKA in the germline V gene (reference sequence). The CDR3 runs to 11 residues. CDR3 amino acids: CSGPKEETQYF. Written as DNA, the CDR3 is TGCAGTGGTCCCAAGGAAGAGACCCAGTACTTC.

In this sample, this clonotype turned up many times. The gene calls are TRBV20-1 and TRBJ2-5; a possible D gene is TRBD2 (5 bases). This CDR3 contains 13 residues. Germline-derived CDR1 and CDR2 are DFQATT and SNEGSKA (reference sequence). Between the trimmed V and J ends, which lost 1 base and 3 bases, there was a span of 9 bases. The DNA of the CDR3 is TGCAGTGCTAGAGTTTCCGGGGAAGAGACCCAGTACTTC. Translating gives CSARVSGEETQYF.

This clonotype was picked up one time. A much larger clone lies a single base off, so this may be a read error. The J gene is TRBJ1-2, the V gene TRBV12-3 or TRBV12-4; D not certain. V shed 5 bases and J shed 7 bases, with 17 bases lying between them. The CDR3 has 14 amino acids. CDR3 DNA: TGTGCCAGCAGTCCTGGACTGGGAGACTGTGGCTACACCTTC. Its protein is CASSPGLGDCGYTF.

V and J are TRBV13 and TRBJ2-7; possibly TRBD1 or TRBD2 for D (5 bases each). The germline V gene encodes CDR1 PRHDT and CDR2 FYEKMQ (reference sequence). This CDR3 has 15 amino acids. The germline V and J ends were trimmed by 5 bases and 3 bases, with 17 bases remaining between them. CDR3 sequence reads: CASSLQEGFGYEQYF. The CDR3 region has the DNA TGTGCCAGCAGCCTCCAAGAGGGGTTTGGCTACGAGCAGTACTTC.

V usage is TRBV4-1 and J usage is TRBJ1-4; D remains unclear. Germline CDR1 reads MGHRA; CDR2 reads YSYEKL. V was pared by 4 bases and J by 0 bases, with 18 bases between. The CDR3 runs to 18 residues. CDR3 residues: CASSPTTAPTSTNEKLFF. The CDR3 DNA reads as TGCGCCAGCAGCCCTACGACTGCCCCTACGTCAACTAATGAAAAACTGTTTTTT.

This clonotype occurred a few times. This chain joins TRBV15 and TRBJ2-2, with 11 nucleotides matching TRBD2. J was trimmed by 8 bases and V by 2 bases; bases with no gene match: 13. This CDR3 has 18 residues. Looked up from germline, CDR1 is LNHNV and CDR2 is YYDKDF (reference sequence). The CDR3 DNA sequence: TGTGCCACCAGCAGAAAACCGGGACTAGCGGTTGCCCAGGGGGAGCTGTTTTTT. Amino acid sequence: CATSRKPGLAVAQGELFF.

In this sample, this clonotype turned up many times. This chain connects TRBV28 to TRBJ2-5; either TRBD1 or TRBD2 may fit D (5 bases each). The CDR3 consists of 15 residues. The germline V gene has CDR1 MDHEN and CDR2 SYDVKM. V lost 2 bases and J lost 3, with 13 bases in between. The CDR3 region is CASSLTGTVKETQYF. As DNA, the CDR3 is TGTGCCAGCAGTTTAACCGGGACGGTAAAAGAGACCCAGTACTTC.

The chain couples TRBV29-1 to TRBJ2-3; TRBD2 agrees at 7 bases. The V segment lost 4 bases and the J segment 2 bases; nucleotides outside the gene matches: 3. CDR1 SQVTM and CDR2 ANQGSEA come from the germline V gene. The CDR3 runs 13 residues. The DNA of the CDR3 is TGCAGCGTTGCCGCGGGGGACACAGATACGCAGTATTTT. Translating gives CSVAAGDTDTQYF.

This clonotype was counted ten times or more. V is TRBV28 and J is TRBJ2-7; a weak D match, TRBD2 (6 bases). This CDR3 has 15 amino acids. The germline CDR1 and CDR2 sequences are MDHEN and SYDVKM. With 5 bases removed from V and 3 bases from J, the gap between germline ends came to 17 bases. CDR3 in amino acids: CASSLMGGMLYEQYF. Written as DNA, the CDR3 is TGTGCCAGCAGTCTTATGGGGGGTATGCTCTACGAGCAGTACTTC.

This clonotype was detected many times. The chain is built from TRBV27 and TRBJ1-6; the D is unclear. This CDR3 region has 12 residues. The V end was cut by 9 bases, the J end by 7 bases, with 10 bases between. Germline assignment: CDR1 MNHEY and CDR2 SMNVEV (reference sequence). For the CDR3, the DNA is TGTGCCAGTGGGAATCAAAATTCACCCCTCCACTTT. The encoded protein is CASGNQNSPLHF.

This clonotype was observed a few times. This sequence joins TRBV5-6 and TRBJ2-7; possible D gene TRBD2, 5 bases. This CDR3 contains 13 residues. The germline CDR1 and CDR2 sequences are SGHDT and YYEEEE. V lost 0 bases and J lost 4, with 8 bases in between. CDR3: CASSLGEKYEQYF. The CDR3 DNA reads as TGTGCCAGCAGCTTGGGGGAGAAATACGAGCAGTACTTC. Looking up the rest from reference TRBV5-6 and TRBJ2-7 gives the full variable domain: DAGVTQSPTHLIKTRGQQVTLRCSPKSGHDTVSWYQQALGQGPQFIFQYYEEEERQRGNFPDRFSGHQFPNYSSELNVNALLLGDSALYLCASSLGEKYEQYFGPGTRLTVT.